Each of the 23 T cell receptor beta chains below was sequenced from the same sample in a study of blood T cell repertoires in COVID-19 (dated by TCRdb to 2018 to 2021). Library preparation was by the immunoSEQ multiplex PCR assay. The table comes from immuneACCESS by way of TCRdb, which keeps in-frame sequences with V and J called. Part of the clones is missing from these tables; in studies checked, under half for an unresolved V gene and the rest for unknown reasons. The sample records around 300,000 clones, roughly 90% of which are singletons. Of the sample, 2.5% to 3% falls within the top ten clones. Sequencing was carried out using peripheral blood. The receptors originated from a woman aged 30 to 39 with COVID-19, enrolled during active disease.

This chain joins TRBV5-1 and TRBJ1-2, with 11 bases lining up with TRBD1. CDR3 length: 16 residues. Germline-derived CDR1 and CDR2 are SGHRS and YFSETQ. Unmatched junction bases numbered 6, after V lost 4 bases and J lost 1 base. The DNA of the CDR3 is TGCGCCAGCAGCATAAGGACAGGGGGCGGTAACTATGGCTACACCTTC. Translating gives CASSIRTGGGNYGYTF.

The J gene is TRBJ1-4, the V gene TRBV7-9; a possible D gene is TRBD1 (6 bases). Trimming removed 5 bases from V and 6 bases from J, with 28 bases in between. This CDR3 is 19 amino acids long. Germline V lookup: CDR1 SEHNR, CDR2 FQNEAQ (reference sequence). This CDR3 is CASSPEDRSFWPRDEKLFF. DNA of the CDR3: TGTGCCAGCAGCCCCGAGGACAGATCCTTTTGGCCGAGGGATGAAAAACTGTTTTTT.

The rearrangement links TRBV24-1 to TRBJ2-1, with 8 nucleotides matching TRBD2. Looked up from germline, CDR1 is KGHDR and CDR2 is SFDVKD. The J segment lost 4 bases and the V segment lost 0 bases, leaving 4 bases of the junction unmatched. This CDR3 is built from 16 residues. CDR3 bases: TGTGCCACCAGTGATTTGCAAACTAGCGGTTACAATGAGCAGTTCTTC. Translated: CATSDLQTSGYNEQFF.

The chain carries TRBV7-8 and TRBJ2-1; 7 bases match TRBD1. Germline values: CDR1 SGHVS, CDR2 FQNEAQ. V was pared by 3 bases and J by 1 base, with 3 bases of the junction left unmatched. The CDR3 contains 15 residues. CDR3 in amino acids: CASSLTGSSYNEQFF. CDR3 DNA: TGTGCCAGCAGCTTGACAGGGTCTTCCTACAATGAGCAGTTCTTC. Supplemented by reference TRBV7-8 and TRBJ2-1, the full variable domain reads GAGVSQSPRYKVAKRGQDVALRCDPISGHVSLFWYQQALGQGPEFLTYFQNEAQLDKSGLPSDRFFAERPEGSVSTLKIQRTQQEDSAVYLCASSLTGSSYNEQFFGPGTRLTVL.

The chain uses TRBV7-2 and TRBJ2-2; 8 bases agree with TRBD2. This CDR3 has 16 amino acids. The germline CDR1 and CDR2 sequences are SGHTA and FQGNSA. V was pared by 4 bases and J by 4 bases, with 8 bases of the junction left unmatched. The CDR3 protein is CASSSRGGRTTGELFF. The CDR3 DNA sequence: TGTGCCAGCAGCTCGCGTGGCGGGAGGACCACCGGGGAGCTGTTTTTT.

The rearrangement links TRBV7-6 to TRBJ2-3; 14 positions agree with TRBD2. This CDR3 spans 17 amino acids. The ends lost 5 bases at V and 4 bases at J; junction bases unmatched: 8. Germline CDR1 reads SGHVS; CDR2 reads FNYEAQ. The CDR3 DNA is TGTGCCAGCAGCCCACCGACTAGCGGGAGGGCGGCAGATACGCAGTATTTT. This encodes CASSPPTSGRAADTQYF.

CDR3: CASSPWGNPEAFF. In DNA, the CDR3 is TGTGCCAGCAGCCCGTGGGGCAACCCTGAAGCTTTCTTT. V usage is TRBV5-8 and J usage is TRBJ1-1, with a weak D call TRBD1 (5 bases). V was trimmed by 4 bases and J by 6 bases, leaving 13 bases between them. The CDR3 consists of 13 residues. CDR1 is SGHTS and CDR2 is YDEGEE in the germline V gene.

The chain has TRBV30 and TRBJ1-1, with D tentatively TRBD1 (5 bases). Trimming cost V 4 bases and J 0 bases, with 15 bases left between them. The V gene's germline CDR1 is GTSNPN and CDR2 SVGIG (reference sequence). There are 15 residues in the CDR3. CDR3 protein: CAWNLGGTLNTEAFF. The CDR3 nucleotides read TGTGCCTGGAATCTGGGTGGGACTTTGAACACTGAAGCTTTCTTT.

The rearrangement uses TRBV13 and TRBJ2-3; 11 positions match TRBD2. V was clipped by 2 bases and J by 3 bases; unmatched bases: 10. In germline, CDR1 is PRHDT, CDR2 FYEKMQ (reference sequence). The CDR3 is 18 residues long. For the CDR3, the DNA is TGTGCCAGCAGCTTATACCCTAGCGGGAGGCTTAGTACAGATACGCAGTATTTT. This codes for CASSLYPSGRLSTDTQYF.

The chain has TRBV5-8 and TRBJ1-2; TRBD1 aligns across 7 bases. The CDR3 has 13 residues. From germline, CDR1 is SGHTS and CDR2 YDEGEE. The ends lost 9 bases at V and 2 bases at J; junction bases unmatched: 7. This CDR3 is CATMTGPNYGYTF. The CDR3 DNA reads TGTGCCACTATGACAGGGCCCAACTATGGCTACACCTTC.

V and J are TRBV27 and TRBJ2-1, with TRBD2 matching 12 bases. Germline V gene data show CDR1 as MNHEY and CDR2 as SMNVEV (reference sequence). The CDR3 consists of 16 residues. The trim removed 5 bases at V and 6 bases at J, leaving 8 bases unmatched. CDR3 DNA: TGTGCCAGCAGTCTCACCCTAGCGGGGGGGATCAATGAGCAGTTCTTC. Its translation is CASSLTLAGGINEQFF.

This chain joins TRBV6-4 and TRBJ1-2; no firm D call. Germline-derived CDR1 and CDR2 are MRHNA and SNTAGT. The CDR3 spans 13 residues. The V end was cut by 2 bases, the J end by 7 bases, with 11 bases between. The CDR3, as DNA: TGTGCCAGCAGTGACAGCCAGGCTGGTGGCTACACCTTC. This sequence encodes CASSDSQAGGYTF.

The rearrangement uses TRBV15 and TRBJ2-1, with 7 bases matching TRBD2. V shed 1 base, J shed 7 bases, and the junction held 7 bases outside the gene matches. This CDR3 spans 15 amino acids. Germline V CDR1 and CDR2: LNHNV, YYDKDF (reference sequence). The CDR3: CATSRGRVGGNEQFF. CDR3 sequence (DNA): TGTGCCACCAGCAGAGGGAGGGTCGGGGGGAATGAGCAGTTCTTC.

The V gene is TRBV19, the J gene TRBJ1-1; D unresolved. This CDR3 spans 14 amino acids. V lost 3 bases and J 0 bases, leaving 8 bases between the germline ends. The germline V gene encodes CDR1 LNHDA and CDR2 SQIVND (reference sequence). The CDR3 loop reads CASSIWQMNTEAFF. In DNA, the CDR3 is TGTGCCAGTAGTATTTGGCAAATGAACACTGAAGCTTTCTTT.

This chain uses TRBV4-2 with TRBJ2-7; D is undetermined. CDR1 LGHNA and CDR2 YNFKEQ come from the germline V gene. The CDR3 has 14 residues. The V gene lost 0 bases and the J gene lost 2 bases, with 8 bases spanning the gap. DNA for the CDR3: TGTGCCAGCAGCCAAGATCTCGGTCCCTACGAGCAGTACTTC. It encodes CASSQDLGPYEQYF.

The V call is TRBV7-7, the J call TRBJ1-1, with D hard to call. Germline V gives CDR1 SSHAT, CDR2 FNYEAQ (reference sequence). Trimming cost V 3 bases and J 6 bases, with 11 bases left between them. There are 13 residues in the CDR3. This CDR3 reads CASSLGGWAEAFF. The CDR3 coding sequence is TGTGCCAGCAGCTTGGGAGGGTGGGCTGAAGCTTTCTTT.

This rearrangement joins TRBV18 to TRBJ2-5, with no clear D. There are 13 residues in the CDR3. Germline lookup yields CDR1 KGHSH and CDR2 LQKENI. Trimming removed 2 bases at V and 2 bases at J, with 6 bases between. DNA for the CDR3: TGTGCCAGCTCACCAAACAGTCAAGAGACCCAGTACTTC. This translates into CASSPNSQETQYF.

This chain uses TRBV2 with TRBJ1-6; 10 nucleotides align to TRBD1. CDR1 SNHLY and CDR2 FYNNEI come from the germline V gene. The ends lost 5 bases at V and 11 bases at J; junction bases unmatched: 9. The CDR3 runs 15 residues. The CDR3 DNA reads TGTGCCAGCAGTTCCCCGGACAGGGGGATGGCACCCCTCCACTTT. Translated: CASSSPDRGMAPLHF. Full variable domain (rest looked up from reference TRBV2 and TRBJ1-6): EPEVTQTPSHQVTQMGQEVILRCVPISNHLYFYWYRQILGQKVEFLVSFYNNEISEKSEIFDDQFSVERPDGSNFTLKIRSTKLEDSAMYFCASSSPDRGMAPLHFGNGTRLTVT.

The chain combines TRBV7-9 with TRBJ1-1; TRBD1 agrees at 9 bases. Losses at the gene ends were 2 bases for V and 0 bases for J; bases not matched to a gene: 13. Germline lookup yields CDR1 SEHNR and CDR2 FQNEAQ (reference sequence). The CDR3 has 19 amino acids. The CDR3 coding sequence is TGTGCCAGCAGCTTAATTTACCCCGGACAGGGGTACATGAACACTGAAGCTTTCTTT. It codes for CASSLIYPGQGYMNTEAFF. The full variable domain, in which reference TRBV7-9 and TRBJ1-1 provide the parts outside the CDR3, is DTGVSQNPRHKITKRGQNVTFRCDPISEHNRLYWYRQTLGQGPEFLTYFQNEAQLEKSRLLSDRFSAERPKGSFSTLEIQRTEQGDSAMYLCASSLIYPGQGYMNTEAFFGQGTRLTVV.

The chain is built from TRBV19 and TRBJ2-4, with 9 bases fitting TRBD1. Germline values: CDR1 LNHDA, CDR2 SQIVND (reference sequence). CDR3 length equals 17 residues. With 5 bases clipped from V and 0 bases from J, the junction kept 8 bases outside the gene matches. CDR3 in amino acids: CASSGPGQGLAKNIQYF. Here the CDR3 DNA reads TGTGCCAGTAGTGGGCCGGGACAGGGTCTAGCCAAAAACATTCAGTACTTC.

This clone was counted between two and nine times. The chain employs TRBV29-1 and TRBJ1-3, with unresolved D. This CDR3 is 12 amino acids long. Looked up from germline, CDR1 is SQVTM and CDR2 is ANQGSEA. V dropped 4 bases and J dropped 9 bases, with 13 bases sitting between them. The CDR3 region is CSVVTPWATIYF. The DNA for the CDR3 is TGCAGCGTTGTAACACCTTGGGCCACCATATATTTT.

The chain links TRBV2 to TRBJ1-2, with D tentatively TRBD1 (5 bases). Trimming removed 9 bases from V and 3 bases from J, with 14 bases in between. Germline lookup yields CDR1 SNHLY and CDR2 FYNNEI. This CDR3 has 13 amino acids. The DNA for the CDR3 is TGTGCCAGTGCCCCTCTAGGGGACTATGGCTACACCTTC. This gives the protein CASAPLGDYGYTF.

V and J are TRBV11-3 and TRBJ2-3, with 11 bases aligning to TRBD2. This CDR3 spans 15 amino acids. The junction had 5 bases not matched to a gene; V was cut back by 5 bases and J by 4 bases. CDR1 and CDR2 from the germline V gene are SGHNT and YENEEA. CDR3 sequence reads: CASSPGLAASDTQYF. As DNA, the CDR3 is TGTGCCAGCAGCCCGGGACTAGCGGCATCAGATACGCAGTATTTT.